This T cell receptor beta chain was obtained from a study of T cell responses to AZD1222 COVID-19 vaccine (dated by TCRdb to 2020 to 2022). About the study as a whole: AZD1222 recipients with second doses at about 4 weeks or about 12 weeks were pooled, because spike-specific TCR depth and breadth did not differ between schedules. A total of about 230 trial participants underwent TCR sequencing, of whom some 210 received two doses of AZD1222 and about 25 received two doses of the MenACWY control vaccine. Trial participants were enrolled by age into subgroups of 18-55, 56-69 and 70-plus years, and roughly 160, 29 and 62 TCR-sequenced participants, respectively, were included in these subgroups. Results and caveats for the whole study, not just this receptor: Most participants were white British and females outnumbered males, and the authors suggested that clonal diversity may have been underestimated. Conclusions about previously exposed vaccinees are limited because only a handful of AZD1222 recipients were SARS-CoV-2 seropositive at baseline. Because no samples from the day 14 peak response were available, repertoires could be characterized only after the peak T cell response. Epitopes outside the regions mutated in the B.1.351 and B.1.1.7 variants were reportedly recognized by nearly half of the unique spike-specific TCRs. In the small 56-69-year group, the increase in depth fell short of significance, most likely because of low power. After two AZD1222 doses, spike-specific TCR breadth and depth were significantly higher than at day 0 and than in MenACWY recipients. The vaccine-associated CD4 TCRs covered the entire spike protein, and the dominant responses fell in regions 160-218 and 743-854.

The CDR3 regions of human TCRbeta chains were analyzed by immunosequencing. Processing in the source paper ran as follows. TCRs in the repertoires were matched against a reference library of SARS-CoV-2-specific TCRs that had been generated with the MIRA antigen-specificity platform. Breadth was defined as the fraction of unique TCRs that were SARS-CoV-2-associated. Depth was defined as the fraction of total T cells that were SARS-CoV-2-associated. Using the MIRA data, each spike-specific TCR was assigned both to the spike region to which the TCR was reactive and to a CD4 or CD8 class. Log10-transformed breadth and depth values were compared by one-way ANOVA with Sidak's multiple comparisons tests. As stored in TCRdb, this immuneACCESS dataset retains in-frame rearrangements with V and J assigned. A fraction of the clones does not appear; measured against another copy, unresolved V genes explain less than half of the discrepancy, and the remainder lacks a known reason. That table gives V, J and clone size, and the DNA gave D and trimming. The sample profile shows 110,000 to 150,000 clones; just over 90% of them were found once. About 9.1% of the sample comes from the top ten.

The sample's time point, from its label and the paper: baseline before first vaccination. Vaccinee samples were obtained from the UK trials COV001 and COV002, which included a single-blind randomized controlled phase 2/3 trial of AZD1222 (ChAdOx1 nCoV-19) in healthy adults. Trial participant PBMC samples were collected at day 0 and day 28 after the second dose for TCRbeta chain sequencing. Details on this clone: Its cognate antigen has yet to be identified. Per-nucleotide qualities are absent, and no much larger clonotype sits a single base away.

V and J are trimmed by 6 bases and 4 bases, and the gene matches miss 8 bases of the junction. The germline V gene gives CDR1 as MNHEY and CDR2 as SVGAGI. Reading from cysteine to phenylalanine, the CDR3 counts 14 amino acids. The kept DNA is CDR3 alone, 42 bases in frame from the first base. The sequenced sample was peripheral blood, obtained on day 0 of AZD1222 vaccination. This chain is built from TRBV6-5 and TRBJ1-2; 7 of the junction bases match TRBD1. The receptor was derived from an adult in good health. The CDR3 corresponds to CASRPATGLYGYTF. Read as DNA, the sequence is TGTGCCAGCAGACCTGCGACAGGGCTCTATGGCTACACCTTC.